A selection of T cell receptor beta chains follows, all from one sample in a study of T cell repertoires in cytomegalovirus infection. MiXCR was run by TCRdb on the reads, yielding one entry per CDR3 protein. The data show fewer than 900,000 distinct CDR3 sequences, just under 30% seen once. These receptors have no identified antigens. The sample was cultured CD8+ T cells from PBMCs, taken from culture after CMV antigen stimulation. All receptors derive from a human donor in good health (CMV status not recorded). Some clones in this sample may be carry-over from other donors' samples. The CDR3 runs from the conserved cysteine through the conserved F or W. Each record gives: clone size, J gene, V gene, D gene, CDR3 protein, CDR3 DNA. The D gene is left open where the match is weak. Only some rows state a clone size, as once, few, many or a class for expanded clones.

many,TRBJ1-3,TRBV7-2,NA,CASSPWRSGGNTIYF,TGTGCCAGCAGCCCTTGGAGGTCAGGTGGAAACACCATATATTTT
NA,TRBJ1-1,TRBV20-1,NA,CSAETGRYLDTEAFF,TGCAGTGCCGAGACAGGAAGATACCTGGACACTGAAGCTTTCTTT
once,TRBJ1-2,TRBV12-3/TRBV12-4,NA,CASSLVVIDGYTF,TGTGCCAGCAGTTTAGTGGTAATTGATGGCTACACCTTC
NA,TRBJ2-7,TRBV6-2/TRBV6-3,NA,CASSFDYSYEQYF,TGTGCCAGCAGTTTCGACTACTCCTACGAGCAGTACTTC
many,TRBJ1-1,TRBV19,NA,CASSIALNTEAFF,TGTGCCAGTAGTATCGCCTTGAACACTGAAGCTTTCTTT
few,TRBJ2-1,TRBV7-8,NA,CASSLSRWQEQFF,TGTGCCAGCAGCCTTAGTCGATGGCAGGAGCAGTTCTTC
few,TRBJ2-1,TRBV3-1,NA,CASSRRIYGGDEQFF,TGTGCCAGCAGCCGACGGATTTACGGAGGCGATGAGCAGTTCTTC
NA,TRBJ2-3,TRBV7-6,NA,CASSLVPPRLVLSTDTQYF,TGTGCCAGCAGCTTAGTTCCCCCCCGACTAGTTCTTAGCACAGATACGCAGTATTTT
NA,TRBJ2-6,TRBV9,NA,CASTGGSGANVLTF,TGTGCCAGCACTGGGGGCTCTGGGGCCAACGTCCTGACTTTC
NA,TRBJ1-2,TRBV7-9,NA,CASSGPGRPYGYTF,TGTGCCAGCAGCGGGCCGGGACGCCCTTATGGCTACACCTTC
NA,TRBJ2-5,TRBV6-5,TRBD2,CATRGLAGQETQYF,TGTGCCACAAGGGGACTAGCGGGCCAAGAGACCCAGTACTTC
NA,TRBJ1-5,TRBV23-1,TRBD1,CASSRNSGTGDCFSNQPQHF,TGCGCCAGCAGTCGAAATTCAGGGACAGGGGATTGCTTTAGCAATCAGCCCCAGCATTTT
few,TRBJ2-5,TRBV27,NA,CASSFGQLLHQETQYF,TGTGCCAGCAGTTTCGGACAATTACTACACCAAGAGACCCAGTACTTC
NA,TRBJ2-1,TRBV6-6,TRBD2,CASSLLAGADNEQFF,TGTGCCAGCAGCCTACTAGCGGGGGCAGACAATGAGCAGTTCTTC
few,TRBJ1-2,TRBV28,NA,CASSLTAAGYTF,TGTGCCAGCAGTTTGACGGCAGCTGGCTACACCTTC